This passage covers 26 T cell receptor beta chains from one sample sequenced in a study of Ad26.COV2.S vaccination and SARS-CoV-2 variants. The table came from immunoSEQ multiplex PCR; TCRdb's copy has only in-frame clones and leaves some out. The table has 380,000 or so clones, 75% to 90% seen once. Treatment reported: roughly 19 received Ad26.COV2.S at low or high dose, single or two shots; about 5 received placebo; per-sample allocation not given. The study sampled participants on day 63 after the first vaccine or placebo injection. This material consisted of peripheral blood, taken in a trial of Ad26.COV2.S vaccine versus placebo. These receptors all come from a person between 18 and 60 years old who received the Ad26.COV2.S COVID-19 vaccine or a placebo.

V usage is TRBV29-1 and J usage is TRBJ2-7; TRBD2 might be the D (5 bases). This CDR3 spans 12 amino acids. Germline V gene data show CDR1 as SQVTM and CDR2 as ANQGSEA. Trimming pared 4 bases from V and 6 bases from J, leaving 13 bases between. The CDR3: CSVVRGYSEQYF. DNA of the CDR3: TGCAGCGTTGTGAGAGGGTATTCCGAGCAGTACTTC.

The rearrangement joins TRBV7-8 to TRBJ2-1; 7 positions agree with TRBD2. The CDR3 has 15 residues. Looked up from germline, CDR1 is SGHVS and CDR2 is FQNEAQ. Unmatched junction bases numbered 8, after V lost 3 bases and J lost 6 bases. CDR3 loop: CASSFRAGDPNEQFF. CDR3 bases: TGTGCCAGCAGCTTCCGCGCGGGAGATCCCAATGAGCAGTTCTTC.

The chain employs TRBV18 and TRBJ1-1; TRBD1 matches at 8 bases. V gave up 3 bases and J gave up 5 bases; unmatched junction bases: 5. This CDR3 comprises 14 residues. Germline V lookup: CDR1 KGHSH, CDR2 LQKENI. This chain's CDR3 is CASSPIRGQTEAFF. For the CDR3, the DNA is TGTGCCAGCTCACCCATCAGGGGGCAAACTGAAGCTTTCTTT.

The chain has TRBV18 and TRBJ1-5; 10 bases align to TRBD1. The CDR3 extends over 16 amino acids. The V and J ends lost 3 bases and 2 bases, in that order; junction bases with no gene match: 4. Looked up from germline, CDR1 is KGHSH and CDR2 is LQKENI. The CDR3 DNA follows: TGTGCCAGCTCACCCGGACAGGGGGAGGGCAATCAGCCCCAGCATTTT. This sequence encodes CASSPGQGEGNQPQHF.

The rearrangement uses TRBV19 and TRBJ2-1, with 10 positions matching TRBD2. The V and J ends lost 6 bases and 5 bases, in that order; junction bases with no gene match: 10. Germline CDR1 is LNHDA and CDR2 is SQIVND (reference sequence). CDR3 size: 16 residues. The CDR3 loop reads CASSRAASGSNNEQFF. In nucleotides, the CDR3 is TGTGCCAGTAGCAGGGCTGCTAGCGGGAGTAACAATGAGCAGTTCTTC. Based on the CDR3 plus reference TRBV19 and TRBJ2-1, the full variable domain is DGGITQSPKYLFRKEGQNVTLSCEQNLNHDAMYWYRQDPGQGLRLIYYSQIVNDFQKGDIAEGYSVSREKKESFPLTVTSAQKNPTAFYLCASSRAASGSNNEQFFGPGTRLTVL.

The sample holds one count of this clone. The V and J genes are TRBV5-5 and TRBJ1-1, with D unresolved. Trimming took 4 bases from V and 6 from J, leaving 16 bases between them. Germline CDR1 reads SGHKS; CDR2 reads YYEKEE (reference sequence). This CDR3 is built from 14 residues. CDR3 sequence reads: CASSLRVGSSEAFF. CDR3 nucleotide sequence: TGTGCCAGCAGCCTTAGGGTGGGTTCTTCTGAAGCTTTCTTT.

The chain has TRBV11-2 and TRBJ1-1; a possible D gene is TRBD1 (5 bases). This CDR3 has 12 residues. Trimming took off 0 bases at V and 8 bases at J, with 7 bases between the two ends. In germline, CDR1 is SGHAT, CDR2 FQNNGV. CDR3 coding DNA: TGTGCCAGCAGCTTAGAAGGGGCCGAAGCTTTCTTT. Amino acids: CASSLEGAEAFF.

The rearrangement links TRBV9 to TRBJ2-5; D may correspond to TRBD1 or TRBD2 (5 bases each). Trimming took off 4 bases at V and 2 bases at J, with 15 bases between the two ends. The CDR3 runs to 15 residues. From germline, CDR1 is SGDLS and CDR2 YYNGEE. This CDR3 is CASSLETGQQETQYF. In DNA form, the CDR3 reads TGTGCCAGCAGCCTAGAAACGGGGCAGCAAGAGACCCAGTACTTC.

V and J are TRBV3-1 (or the pseudogene TRBV3-2) and TRBJ2-3; 9 bases map to TRBD2. Germline V gives CDR1 LGHDT, CDR2 YNNKEL (reference sequence). Trimming took 4 bases from V and 2 from J; bases not matched to a gene: 10. This CDR3 comprises 17 residues. The CDR3 bases are TGTGCCAGCAGCCTCGACTGGGCGGGGGGGCCCACAGATACGCAGTATTTT. Protein sequence: CASSLDWAGGPTDTQYF.

As for this clone: Other nucleotide sequences in the sample specify the same CDR3. The DNA for the CDR3 is TGTGCCAGCTCACCACCGGGGGGGAACACTGAAGCTTTCTTT. It translates to CASSPPGGNTEAFF. This chain connects TRBV18 to TRBJ1-1; D perhaps matches TRBD1 (5 bases). CDR1 and CDR2 (germline): KGHSH, LQKENI. The CDR3 runs to 14 residues. V lost 0 bases to trimming and J lost 1 base, with 6 bases between them.

The CDR3 sequence: CASSRKGTGGDEQYF. CDR3 nucleotide sequence: TGTGCCAGCAGCCGGAAAGGGACAGGGGGCGACGAGCAGTACTTC. The rearrangement uses TRBV3-1 (or the pseudogene TRBV3-2) and TRBJ2-7; the match to TRBD1 covers 12 bases. CDR1 is LGHDT, CDR2 YNNKEL, per germline (reference sequence). The CDR3 totals 15 residues. V dropped 4 bases and J dropped 5; count of bases not matched to a gene: 6.

This chain links TRBV3-1 (or the pseudogene TRBV3-2) with TRBJ1-1, with TRBD1 identical over 7 bases. V gave up 2 bases and J gave up 0 bases; unmatched junction bases: 3. CDR1 is LGHDT and CDR2 is YNNKEL in the germline V gene (reference sequence). The CDR3 sequence is 15 residues long. The CDR3 protein is CASSQRTGMNTEAFF. DNA of the CDR3: TGTGCCAGCAGCCAACGGACAGGCATGAACACTGAAGCTTTCTTT.

The rearrangement uses TRBV28 and TRBJ1-2, with unresolved D. Germline V gene lookup returns CDR1 MDHEN and CDR2 SYDVKM. This CDR3 is 12 amino acids long. V gave up 8 bases and J gave up 2 bases, with 9 bases separating them. The DNA of the CDR3 is TGTGCCAGCTCCATCGCCAACTATGGCTACACCTTC. Amino acids: CASSIANYGYTF.

This chain connects TRBV6-5 to TRBJ2-7; D ambiguous. Per germline, CDR1 MNHEY and CDR2 SVGAGI. Between the trimmed V and J ends, which lost 7 bases and 5 bases, there was a span of 12 bases. The CDR3 totals 12 residues. Here the CDR3 reads CASIGPTNEQYF. CDR3 DNA: TGTGCCAGCATCGGCCCCACGAACGAGCAGTACTTC.

The chain joins TRBV5-6 to TRBJ1-1; 8 nucleotides align to TRBD1. The trim removed 2 bases at V and 0 bases at J, leaving 15 bases unmatched. Germline CDR1 and CDR2: SGHDT and YYEEEE. The CDR3 sequence is 19 residues long. CDR3 region: CASSLLRSGGFPMNTEAFF. The CDR3, as DNA: TGTGCCAGCAGCTTATTAAGGTCAGGGGGCTTCCCCATGAACACTGAAGCTTTCTTT. Variable domain in full (rest from reference TRBV5-6 and TRBJ1-1): DAGVTQSPTHLIKTRGQQVTLRCSPKSGHDTVSWYQQALGQGPQFIFQYYEEEERQRGNFPDRFSGHQFPNYSSELNVNALLLGDSALYLCASSLLRSGGFPMNTEAFFGQGTRLTVV.

The chain combines TRBV15 with TRBJ2-5, with 13 nucleotides matching TRBD2. The CDR3 has 13 residues. Germline CDR1 is LNHNV and CDR2 is YYDKDF (reference sequence). Germline trimming cut 9 bases from V and 6 bases from J; bases unmatched to any gene: 4. The chain's CDR3 is CATGLAGIKTQYF. In DNA form, the CDR3 reads TGTGCCACGGGACTAGCGGGAATAAAGACCCAGTACTTC.

This clone was picked up one time. The gene calls are TRBV7-2 and TRBJ2-7; 9 bases align to TRBD2. Germline V gene data show CDR1 as SGHTA and CDR2 as FQGNSA. Trimming cost V 3 bases and J 3 bases; bases outside gene matches: 3. CDR3 length: 14 amino acids. In DNA, the CDR3 is TGTGCCAGCAGCTTGGCGGGAGGGAGCTACGAGCAGTACTTC. Translating gives CASSLAGGSYEQYF.

V gene TRBV9 combines with J gene TRBJ2-4, with D possibly being TRBD1 or TRBD2 (6 bases each). Germline V lookup: CDR1 SGDLS, CDR2 YYNGEE. The length of the CDR3 is 13 residues. The V end was cut by 3 bases, the J end by 8 bases, with 12 bases between. The CDR3 loop reads CASSGQRGDIQYF. As DNA, the CDR3 is TGTGCCAGCAGCGGCCAGAGGGGGGACATTCAGTACTTC.

This chain uses TRBV28 with TRBJ1-1; the D gene is possibly TRBD1 (6 bases). V was cut by 1 base and J by 6 bases, with 9 bases left in between. CDR1 and CDR2 from the germline V gene are MDHEN and SYDVKM. CDR3 length: 13 residues. The chain's CDR3 is CASSLLSGAEAFF. The CDR3 nucleotides are TGTGCCAGCAGTTTATTGTCAGGGGCTGAAGCTTTCTTT.

The chain is built from TRBV7-9 and TRBJ2-1; 12 bases match TRBD2. The trim removed 5 bases at V and 8 bases at J, leaving 7 bases unmatched. Germline CDR1 is SEHNR and CDR2 is FQNEAQ (reference sequence). CDR3 length: 15 amino acids. The CDR3 loop is CASSPTTSGSDEQFF. CDR3 in DNA: TGTGCCAGCAGCCCCACGACTAGCGGGAGTGATGAGCAGTTCTTC. The full variable domain, with the rest looked up from reference TRBV7-9 and TRBJ2-1, is DTGVSQNPRHKITKRGQNVTFRCDPISEHNRLYWYRQTLGQGPEFLTYFQNEAQLEKSRLLSDRFSAERPKGSFSTLEIQRTEQGDSAMYLCASSPTTSGSDEQFFGPGTRLTVL.

CDR3 bases: TGTGCCAGCAGCCGGGCAGGGGTCACTGAAGCTTTCTTT. Translating gives CASSRAGVTEAFF. The chain couples TRBV11-2 to TRBJ1-1, with D perhaps matching TRBD1 (6 bases). Germline V lookup: CDR1 SGHAT, CDR2 FQNNGV. The V and J ends lost 5 bases and 4 bases respectively, with 11 bases between them. CDR3 length: 13 residues.

The chain couples TRBV7-3 to TRBJ2-2, with D hard to call. Deletions cut 2 bases from V and 0 bases from J, with 4 bases between. CDR1 and CDR2 from the germline V gene are SGHTA and FQGTGA. The CDR3 spans 14 residues. The CDR3 loop reads CASSLHSNTGELFF. The CDR3 DNA follows: TGTGCCAGCAGCTTACACTCGAACACCGGGGAGCTGTTTTTT.

J is TRBJ1-2 and V is TRBV10-3; no clear D gene. V was clipped by 6 bases and J by 7 bases, with 18 bases between them. Per the germline V gene, CDR1 is ENHRY and CDR2 is SYGVKD. There are 14 residues in the CDR3. The CDR3 nucleotides are TGTGCCATCAGGGAAGGGTTGACTCTCGCTGGCTACACCTTC. Protein product: CAIREGLTLAGYTF.

As to this clone: A clone one base away is much larger, so this may be a read error. The chain uses TRBV4-1 and TRBJ2-7; no clear D. The ends were cut back, 4 bases at V and 0 bases at J, with 7 bases in the middle. From germline, CDR1 is MGHRA and CDR2 YSYEKL. The CDR3 is 13 amino acids. Written as DNA, the CDR3 is TGCGCCAGCAGCCTACAGAGCTCCTACGAGCAGTACTTC. As protein: CASSLQSSYEQYF.

The rearrangement uses TRBV7-2 and TRBJ1-2, with D maybe TRBD1 (5 bases). Germline CDR1 is SGHTA and CDR2 is FQGNSA. CDR3 size: 16 residues. Trimming cost V 1 base and J 4 bases, with 16 bases left between them. The CDR3 region is CASSLGSGDRGYGYTF. The CDR3 bases are TGTGCCAGCAGCTTAGGTTCGGGGGATCGGGGCTATGGCTACACCTTC.

The chain combines TRBV27 with TRBJ1-2, with D possibly matching TRBD1 (5 bases). The CDR3 runs to 15 residues. Deletions cut 6 bases from V and 0 bases from J, with 14 bases between. The germline V gene encodes CDR1 MNHEY and CDR2 SMNVEV (reference sequence). The DNA for the CDR3 is TGTGCCAGCAGGGCAGGGATACCCTCTAACTATGGCTACACCTTC. Residues: CASRAGIPSNYGYTF.